Below, 25 T cell receptor beta chains from the same sample are listed, as sequenced in a study of CD8 T cells in Susac syndrome. The RNA input was roughly 0.45 to 1 ug, and it was reverse transcribed with random hexamers. TCRdb re-analysed the immunoSEQ multiplex PCR reads in MiXCR, keeping a single row per CDR3 protein. The repertoire holds fewer than 200,000 distinct CDR3 sequences, roughly nine tenths seen once, with roughly 0.087% in the top ten. Sequenced sample: CD4+ T cells from PBMCs. These receptor sequences come from a human donor with Susac syndrome.

Notes on this clonotype: One end of the junction fails to match germline, which may point to a read error. The chain couples TRBV7-9 to TRBJ1-1, with 9 positions matching TRBD1. Germline CDR1 and CDR2: SEHNR and FQNEAQ (reference sequence). The length of the CDR3 is 15 residues. The CDR3 protein is CASSYEGTGNAEAFF. CDR3 bases: TGTGCCAGCAGCTACGAAGGGACAGGGAACGCTGAAGCTTTCTTT.

V is TRBV18 and J is TRBJ2-2; TRBD2 matches at 7 bases. This CDR3 region has 16 residues. V lost 3 bases and J lost 2; bases outside the gene matches: 6. Germline V gene sequence: CDR1 KGHSH, CDR2 LQKENI. The CDR3 nucleotides read TGTGCCAGCTCACCTCGCGGGACTACAAACACCGGGGAGCTGTTTTTT. Protein: CASSPRGTTNTGELFF.

CDR3 in amino acids: CASSQGRTSGRATDTQYF. The DNA of the CDR3 is TGTGCCAGCAGCCAAGGAAGGACTAGCGGGAGGGCCACAGATACGCAGTATTTT. The V gene is TRBV3-1, the J gene TRBJ2-3; 15 bases map to TRBD2. The length of the CDR3 is 18 residues. Trimming removed 1 base from V and 2 bases from J; junction bases left unmatched: 4. The V gene's germline CDR1 is LGHDT and CDR2 YNNKEL (reference sequence).

The rearrangement links TRBV9 to TRBJ2-3; either TRBD1 or TRBD2 may fit D (5 bases each). The CDR3 extends over 14 amino acids. Germline V lookup: CDR1 SGDLS, CDR2 YYNGEE. The ends were cut back, 2 bases at V and 6 bases at J, with 13 bases in the middle. The CDR3 reads CASSVVSGSDTQYF. The CDR3 nucleotides are TGTGCCAGCAGCGTTGTGTCAGGGAGTGATACGCAGTATTTT.

The V and J genes are TRBV20-1 and TRBJ2-3; D perhaps matches TRBD2 (5 bases). Between the trimmed V and J ends, which lost 0 bases and 4 bases, there was a span of 14 bases. Looked up from germline, CDR1 is DFQATT and CDR2 is SNEGSKA (reference sequence). The CDR3 has 15 residues. The CDR3 nucleotides are TGCAGTGCTAGAGATAGAGTAGCGACGCCAGATACGCAGTATTTT. Its translation is CSARDRVATPDTQYF.

The rearrangement links TRBV5-4 to TRBJ2-1; unclear D gene. Trimming took 1 base from V and 8 from J, leaving 10 bases between them. The CDR3 runs 13 residues. Germline values: CDR1 SGHNT, CDR2 YYREEE (reference sequence). The CDR3 here is CASSLYVWDEQFF. The CDR3 nucleotides read TGTGCCAGCAGCTTGTATGTGTGGGATGAGCAGTTCTTC.

The chain has TRBV20-1 and TRBJ2-5; D is ambiguous. The CDR3 length is 13 residues. Germline CDR1 reads DFQATT; CDR2 reads SNEGSKA (reference sequence). Trimming removed 3 bases at V and 3 bases at J, with 11 bases between. CDR3 region: CSASQRVEETQYF. CDR3 DNA sequence: TGCAGTGCTAGTCAACGGGTTGAAGAGACCCAGTACTTC.

The chain links TRBV7-2 to TRBJ2-2, with 7 nucleotides matching TRBD2. Germline assignment: CDR1 SGHTA and CDR2 FQGNSA. V was clipped by 3 bases and J by 0 bases; unmatched bases: 4. CDR3 length: 16 amino acids. As DNA, the CDR3 is TGTGCCAGCAGCTTCGGCGGGGGTGCGAACACCGGGGAGCTGTTTTTT. This translates into CASSFGGGANTGELFF. The full variable domain, in which reference TRBV7-2 and TRBJ2-2 provide the parts outside the CDR3, is GAGVSQSPSNKVTEKGKDVELRCDPISGHTALYWYRQSLGQGLEFLIYFQGNSAPDKSGLPSDRFSAERTGGSVSTLTIQRTQQEDSAVYLCASSFGGGANTGELFFGEGSRLTVL.

In DNA, the CDR3 is TGTGCCAGCAGCGTCGCGGGGACTGAAGCCTACGAGCAGTACTTC. Translation: CASSVAGTEAYEQYF. The rearrangement uses TRBV9 and TRBJ2-7, with D perhaps matching TRBD2 (6 bases). Trimming cost V 2 bases and J 2 bases, with 14 bases left between them. This CDR3 spans 15 amino acids. Per germline, CDR1 SGDLS and CDR2 YYNGEE.

This chain joins TRBV6-2 or TRBV6-3 and TRBJ2-2; D is possibly TRBD2 (5 bases). The CDR3 extends over 18 amino acids. The germline V and J ends were trimmed by 3 bases and 0 bases, with 17 bases remaining between them. In germline, CDR1 is MNHEY, CDR2 SVGEGT. The CDR3 nucleotides read TGTGCCAGCAGTTATAGGACGTCTAGCAGGACGAACACCGGGGAGCTGTTTTTT. Protein sequence: CASSYRTSSRTNTGELFF.

This chain joins TRBV6-2 or TRBV6-3 and TRBJ2-1; TRBD2 matches at 12 bases. J lost 5 bases, V lost 4 bases, and 3 bases had no gene match. The CDR3 is 15 amino acids. Looked up from germline, CDR1 is MNHEY and CDR2 is SVGEGT. In DNA, the CDR3 is TGTGCCAGCAGTTCCCTAGCGGGAGGGAACAATGAGCAGTTCTTC. This gives the protein CASSSLAGGNNEQFF.

The gene calls are TRBV7-8 and TRBJ2-7; 10 bases line up with TRBD1. The CDR3 contains 14 residues. V lost 5 bases to trimming and J lost 7 bases; unmatched junction nucleotides: 8. Germline V gene sequence: CDR1 SGHVS, CDR2 FQNEAQ. In nucleotides, the CDR3 is TGTGCCAGCAGCACCGGGACAGGGGACATTGAGCAGTACTTC. Protein: CASSTGTGDIEQYF.

This chain uses TRBV28 with TRBJ1-3, with unresolved D. From germline, CDR1 is MDHEN and CDR2 SYDVKM. There are 13 residues in the CDR3. V gave up 7 bases and J gave up 2 bases, with 9 bases separating them. CDR3 sequence reads: CASKGGTGNTIYF. Written as DNA, the CDR3 is TGTGCCAGCAAAGGAGGGACTGGAAACACCATATATTTT.

The chain employs TRBV20-1 and TRBJ1-4; D remains unclear. Trimming pared 0 bases from V and 6 bases from J, leaving 5 bases between. CDR3 length: 12 residues. Germline V gives CDR1 DFQATT, CDR2 SNEGSKA (reference sequence). The CDR3 is CSARDTDEKLFF. Written as DNA, the CDR3 is TGCAGTGCTAGAGATACAGATGAAAAACTGTTTTTT.

This clonotype was seen a single time. The rearrangement uses TRBV20-1 and TRBJ1-2; D is undetermined. Looked up from germline, CDR1 is DFQATT and CDR2 is SNEGSKA (reference sequence). V shed 0 bases and J shed 0 bases, with 11 bases lying between them. This CDR3 has 15 amino acids. CDR3 coding DNA: TGCAGTGCTAGAGACGTAAACCCCGCTAACTATGGCTACACCTTC. Its protein product is CSARDVNPANYGYTF.

This clonotype was seen a few times. This chain connects TRBV6-1 to TRBJ1-6; 12 bases fit TRBD1. This CDR3 is built from 15 residues. The germline gives CDR1 MNHNS, CDR2 SASEGT. V was pared by 6 bases and J by 10 bases, with 7 bases of the junction left unmatched. Here the CDR3 reads CASRTGTGGDSPLHF. CDR3 bases: TGTGCCAGCAGGACTGGGACAGGGGGCGACTCACCCCTCCACTTT.

V is TRBV15 and J is TRBJ1-2; D is perhaps TRBD1 (6 bases). Germline CDR1 and CDR2: LNHNV and YYDKDF (reference sequence). Trimming shortened V by 5 bases and J by 5 bases, and 12 bases separated the two germline ends. CDR3 length: 13 amino acids. The chain's CDR3 is CATSVGGRYGYTF. The CDR3, as DNA: TGTGCCACCAGCGTAGGGGGGAGATATGGCTACACCTTC.

The chain has TRBV19 and TRBJ1-3, with D uncertain. Trimming removed 5 bases at V and 4 bases at J, with 15 bases between. The CDR3 is 15 amino acids. Looked up from germline, CDR1 is LNHDA and CDR2 is SQIVND (reference sequence). The CDR3 sequence: CASSPDAYLGNTIYF. In nucleotides, the CDR3 is TGTGCCAGTAGTCCTGACGCCTATCTAGGAAACACCATATATTTT.

The chain is built from TRBV4-2 and TRBJ2-2; 8 bases align to TRBD2. Germline V gene data show CDR1 as LGHNA and CDR2 as YNFKEQ. With V trimmed by 0 bases and J by 4 bases, 7 bases remained unmatched. The CDR3 consists of 17 residues. The CDR3: CASSQDQSGGPTGELFF. CDR3 DNA sequence: TGTGCCAGCAGCCAAGATCAGTCGGGGGGGCCCACCGGGGAGCTGTTTTTT.

V and J are TRBV28 and TRBJ2-3, with D possibly being TRBD2 (7 bases). The germline V and J ends were trimmed by 7 bases and 7 bases, with 18 bases remaining between them. CDR3 size: 14 residues. CDR1 and CDR2 from the germline V gene are MDHEN and SYDVKM. Here the CDR3 reads CASTSYGGANTQYF. The CDR3 coding sequence is TGTGCCAGCACCTCTTATGGGGGGGCAAATACGCAGTATTTT.

The chain combines TRBV6-5 with TRBJ1-5, with 8 bases matching TRBD1. Looked up from germline, CDR1 is MNHEY and CDR2 is SVGAGI. The CDR3 length is 14 residues. Trimming removed 10 bases from V and 2 bases from J; junction bases left unmatched: 7. CDR3 loop: CATSLGQGNQPQHF. The CDR3 DNA is TGTGCCACCTCACTGGGACAGGGCAATCAGCCCCAGCATTTT.

The gene calls are TRBV20-1 and TRBJ1-2; D is ambiguous. V gave up 6 bases and J gave up 2 bases, with 10 bases separating them. Per the germline V gene, CDR1 is DFQATT and CDR2 is SNEGSKA (reference sequence). The CDR3 is 12 amino acids. The CDR3 region is CSARTVNYGYTF. In nucleotides, the CDR3 is TGCAGTGCCAGAACAGTAAACTATGGCTACACCTTC.

The V and J genes are TRBV12-3 or TRBV12-4 and TRBJ2-3; 11 nucleotides align to TRBD2. Losses at the gene ends were 4 bases for V and 1 base for J; bases not matched to a gene: 10. This CDR3 has 18 amino acids. The CDR3 here is CASSSSTSGGWGTDTQYF. CDR3 sequence (DNA): TGTGCCAGCAGTTCCTCTACTAGCGGGGGTTGGGGCACAGATACGCAGTATTTT.

CDR3 DNA sequence: TGTGCCAGCAGCCATGACAGGTCATTTGGCTACACCTTC. It translates to CASSHDRSFGYTF. This sequence joins TRBV27 and TRBJ1-2; D possibly corresponds to TRBD1 (6 bases). Germline V gene data show CDR1 as MNHEY and CDR2 as SMNVEV (reference sequence). Trimming shortened V by 6 bases and J by 7 bases, and 15 bases separated the two germline ends. The CDR3 has 13 residues.

The J gene is TRBJ2-7, the V gene TRBV9; TRBD2 aligns across 10 bases. The germline V gene encodes CDR1 SGDLS and CDR2 YYNGEE. Trimming at V came to 0 bases and at J to 3 bases, leaving 6 bases not matched to a gene. CDR3 length: 16 amino acids. CDR3 in amino acids: CASSVGGLADIYEQYF. The CDR3 bases are TGTGCCAGCAGCGTAGGTGGACTAGCGGATATCTACGAGCAGTACTTC.